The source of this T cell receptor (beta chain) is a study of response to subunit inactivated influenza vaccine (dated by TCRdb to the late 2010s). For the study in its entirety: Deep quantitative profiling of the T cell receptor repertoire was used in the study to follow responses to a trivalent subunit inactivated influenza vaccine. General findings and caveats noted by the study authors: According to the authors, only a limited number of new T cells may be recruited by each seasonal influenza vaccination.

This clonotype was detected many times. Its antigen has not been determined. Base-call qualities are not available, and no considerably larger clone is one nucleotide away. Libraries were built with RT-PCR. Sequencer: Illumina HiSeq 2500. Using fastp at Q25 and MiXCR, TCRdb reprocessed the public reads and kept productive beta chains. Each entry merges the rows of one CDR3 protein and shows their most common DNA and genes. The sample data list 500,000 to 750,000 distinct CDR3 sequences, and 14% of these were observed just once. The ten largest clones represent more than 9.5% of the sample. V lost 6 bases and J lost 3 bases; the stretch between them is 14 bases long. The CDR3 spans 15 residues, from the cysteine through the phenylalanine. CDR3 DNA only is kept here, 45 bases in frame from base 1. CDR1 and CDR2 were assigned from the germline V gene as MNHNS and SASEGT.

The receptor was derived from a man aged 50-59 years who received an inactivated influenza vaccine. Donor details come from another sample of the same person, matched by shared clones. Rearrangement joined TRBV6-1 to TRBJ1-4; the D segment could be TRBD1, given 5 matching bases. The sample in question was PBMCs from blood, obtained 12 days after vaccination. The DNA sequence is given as TGTGCCAGCAGAGGAGGGGCCCTACCTAATGAAAAACTGTTTTTT. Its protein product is CASRGGALPNEKLFF.